The rows below give T cell receptor beta chains drawn from one sample of a study of T cells in Graves' hyperthyroidism and ophthalmopathy. TCRdb recomputed calls from the multiplex PCR reads with MiXCR, one row per CDR3 protein. Among about 640,000 distinct CDR3 sequences, roughly 15% were seen once, and the ten largest hold approximately 12%. Input material: blood. These receptors all stem from a woman aged 50 to 65 with Graves' ophthalmopathy. CDR3s include the opening cysteine and the closing phenylalanine or tryptophan. A D gene is named only where the DNA matches it firmly. Size is omitted from some rows. Given values are once, few, many or a class for expanded clones.

clone_size,v_call,j_call,d_call,cdr3_aa,cdr3_nt
many,TRBV28,TRBJ1-1,.,CASNPPMNTEAFF,TGTGCCAGCAACCCCCCCATGAACACTGAAGCTTTCTTT
many,TRBV28,TRBJ2-7,TRBD2,CASSLSGGSYEQYF,TGTGCCAGCTCTTTAAGCGGGGGCTCCTACGAGCAGTACTTC
many,TRBV20-1,TRBJ2-1,.,CSARAPTGTSYNEQFF,TGCAGTGCTAGAGCCCCGACAGGGACTTCTTACAATGAGCAGTTCTTC
.,TRBV28,TRBJ2-7,TRBD2,CASSLPGTSGTYEQYF,TGTGCCAGCAGTCTACCCGGGACTAGCGGGACCTACGAGCAGTACTTC
.,TRBV12-3/TRBV12-4,TRBJ2-2,.,CASSLSIAGAASITGELFF,TGTGCCAGCAGTTTAAGTATCGCGGGTGCCGCCTCAATAACCGGGGAGCTGTTTTTT
many,TRBV4-3,TRBJ2-7,.,CASSQVREVYEQYF,TGCGCCAGCAGCCAAGTCAGGGAGGTCTACGAGCAGTACTTC
few,TRBV6-5,TRBJ1-6,.,CASSSGDGSYNSPLHF,TGTGCCAGCAGTTCCGGGGATGGCTCCTATAATTCACCCCTCCACTTT
many,TRBV4-3,TRBJ2-2,TRBD2,CASSQGLAGVRTGELFF,TGCGCCAGCAGCCAGGGACTAGCGGGAGTTCGCACCGGGGAGCTGTTTTTT
few,TRBV24-1,TRBJ2-7,.,CATSDSRRPRDEQYF,TGTGCCACCAGTGACTCCAGGCGACCCCGGGACGAGCAGTACTTC
few,TRBV7-8,TRBJ2-1,.,CASSSRRTDNEQFF,TGTGCCAGCAGCTCCCGACGGACAGACAATGAGCAGTTCTTC
many,TRBV2,TRBJ2-7,.,CASSTLTLTVSYEQYF,TGTGCCAGCAGTACTCTTACCCTGACAGTCTCCTACGAGCAGTACTTC
few,TRBV12-5,TRBJ1-2,.,CASGLVGDGGYTF,TGTGCTAGTGGTTTGGTAGGGGATGGAGGCTACACCTTC
many,TRBV12-3/TRBV12-4,TRBJ1-3,.,CASSLMPVGNTIYF,TGTGCCAGCAGTTTAATGCCGGTTGGAAACACCATATATTTT
many,TRBV11-3,TRBJ2-1,TRBD2,CASSLSFSGAYNEQFF,TGTGCCAGCAGCTTATCATTTAGCGGGGCTTACAATGAGCAGTTCTTC
many,TRBV28,TRBJ2-3,TRBD1,CASSVPGQGLLVTQYF,TGTGCCAGCAGCGTACCGGGACAGGGCCTTCTGGTTACGCAGTATTTT
.,TRBV4-2,TRBJ1-1,.,CASSQDGPQEFEAFF,TGTGCCAGCAGCCAAGATGGCCCACAGGAGTTTGAAGCTTTCTTT
many,TRBV28,TRBJ2-1,.,CASSPLSGYNEQFF,TGTGCCAGCAGTCCTTTAAGTGGATACAATGAGCAGTTCTTC
many,TRBV5-1,TRBJ2-1,.,CASSLGGQGEQFF,TGCGCCAGCAGCTTAGGGGGGCAGGGTGAGCAGTTCTTC
few,TRBV6-2/TRBV6-3,TRBJ2-7,.,CASSYGIGGPYEQYF,TGTGCCAGCAGTTATGGCATTGGCGGACCCTACGAGCAGTACTTC
once,TRBV9,TRBJ2-5,.,CASAQPPQETQYF,TGTGCCAGCGCCCAACCCCCCCAAGAGACCCAGTACTTC
few,TRBV28,TRBJ2-4,.,CASSLWTPGRAKNIQYF,TGTGCCAGCAGTTTATGGACCCCGGGGAGAGCCAAAAACATTCAGTACTTC
many,TRBV13,TRBJ2-1,TRBD2,CASSLTSGRHEQFF,TGTGCCAGCAGCTTAACTAGCGGGAGGCATGAGCAGTTCTTC
few,TRBV10-3,TRBJ2-7,.,CAISELAYEQYF,TGTGCCATCAGTGAGCTAGCCTACGAGCAGTACTTC
.,TRBV7-6,TRBJ2-1,TRBD2,CASSLRLAGGRGNEQFF,TGTGCCAGCAGCTTGCGACTAGCGGGAGGGAGGGGTAATGAGCAGTTCTTC
many,TRBV5-1,TRBJ2-1,.,CASSWGGAALYNEQFF,TGCGCCAGCAGCTGGGGGGGCGCGGCCCTTTACAATGAGCAGTTCTTC
many,TRBV20-1,TRBJ2-1,.,CSVGSSFSYNEQFF,TGCAGTGTTGGATCCAGCTTCTCCTACAATGAGCAGTTCTTC
few,TRBV6-2/TRBV6-3,TRBJ1-4,.,CASSSTLGEKLFF,TGTGCCAGCAGTTCGACCTTAGGTGAAAAACTGTTTTTT
many,TRBV5-1,TRBJ2-7,TRBD2,CASSLAGRPEQYF,TGCGCCAGCAGCTTGGCCGGGAGGCCCGAGCAGTACTTC
many,TRBV28,TRBJ2-2,.,CASSLAANTGELFF,TGTGCCAGCAGCTTAGCCGCGAACACCGGGGAGCTGTTTTTT
few,TRBV7-3,TRBJ2-6,TRBD1,CASSSNRGTSGANVLTF,TGTGCCAGCAGCTCGAACAGGGGTACGTCTGGGGCCAACGTCCTGACTTTC
few,TRBV19,TRBJ2-1,TRBD1,CASSERQGPYNEQFF,TGTGCCAGCAGCGAACGACAGGGGCCTTACAATGAGCAGTTCTTC
many,TRBV5-1,TRBJ2-7,TRBD1,CASSRRQGLGSYEQYF,TGCGCCAGCAGCAGAAGACAGGGCCTGGGGTCCTACGAGCAGTACTTC
many,TRBV7-2,TRBJ2-7,.,CASTPLDSPSYEQYF,TGTGCCAGCACCCCTCTTGACTCACCATCCTACGAGCAGTACTTC
few,TRBV7-6,TRBJ2-7,.,CASSLAGRAHEQYF,TGTGCCAGCAGCTTAGCAGGCAGGGCGCACGAGCAGTACTTC
.,TRBV5-1,TRBJ2-5,TRBD2,CASSFLREVTGETQYF,TGCGCCAGCAGTTTTTTGCGGGAGGTAACTGGGGAGACCCAGTACTTC
few,TRBV4-1,TRBJ1-1,.,CASSQVWTTEREAFF,TGCGCCAGCAGCCAAGTCTGGACTACGGAGAGAGAAGCTTTCTTT
many,TRBV20-1,TRBJ2-1,TRBD2,CSAYRRGRADNEQFF,TGCAGTGCTTATCGCCGCGGGAGAGCTGACAATGAGCAGTTCTTC
.,TRBV7-9,TRBJ1-4,.,CASSLDWDLANEKLFF,TGTGCCAGCAGCTTAGATTGGGATCTGGCGAATGAAAAACTGTTTTTT
many,TRBV5-1,TRBJ2-7,TRBD1,CASSWTGGAYEQYF,TGTGCCAGCAGCTGGACAGGGGGTGCCTACGAGCAGTACTTC